The 15 T cell receptor beta chains listed next were all sequenced from one sample in a study of Ad26.COV2.S vaccination and SARS-CoV-2 variants (dated by TCRdb to about 2021). Library generation was performed with the immunoSEQ multiplex PCR assay. Drawn from immuneACCESS, this table holds only the in-frame rearrangements with V and J called that TCRdb kept. Clones are partly lost; checked studies trace under half to an unresolved V gene and leave the rest unexplained. The sample table contains approximately 400,000 clones; only one count was recorded for under 95% of them. The ten top clones hold under 4% of the sample. Explained via the paper, the time point label denotes: individuals recovered from natural SARS-CoV-2 infection. The source was peripheral blood, collected after recovery from COVID-19. Every receptor here comes from a human donor who had recovered from COVID-19.

The chain carries TRBV5-7 and TRBJ2-7; 10 nucleotides match TRBD1. TRBV5-7 is given ORF status, its function remaining uncertain. The CDR3 is 15 amino acids. Unmatched junction bases numbered 7, after V lost 4 bases and J lost 3 bases. CDR3 sequence (DNA): TGTGCCAGCAGCGTGGTTGGACAGGGGGTCTACGAGCAGTACTTC. Its translation is CASSVVGQGVYEQYF.

This clone has only one observation. The V and J genes are TRBV10-1 and TRBJ2-7; maybe TRBD2 (6 bases). Germline loops: CDR1 WNHNN, CDR2 SYGVQD (reference sequence). V lost 6 bases, J lost 7 bases, and 19 bases lay in between. The CDR3 covers 14 residues. CDR3 DNA: TGCGCCAGCAGCTCCGGGAGCTCGCATCGGGAGCAGTACTTC. Amino acids: CASSSGSSHREQYF.

The rearrangement links TRBV10-2 to TRBJ1-1, with D possibly being TRBD1 (6 bases). CDR3 length equals 13 residues. V dropped 3 bases and J dropped 1 base, with 6 bases sitting between them. Germline V gene data show CDR1 as WSHSY and CDR2 as SAAADI. CDR3: CASSEQGNTEAFF. The DNA of the CDR3 is TGCGCCAGCAGTGAACAGGGGAACACTGAAGCTTTCTTT.

The V and J genes are TRBV19 and TRBJ2-5; no reliable D call. This CDR3 is 15 amino acids long. V dropped 4 bases and J dropped 4 bases, with 16 bases sitting between them. Looked up from germline, CDR1 is LNHDA and CDR2 is SQIVND (reference sequence). In nucleotides, the CDR3 is TGTGCCAGTAGTACTACGAGCTCATTAGGAGAGACCCAGTACTTC. Its protein product is CASSTTSSLGETQYF.

This chain's CDR3 is CASSPELIDSSYEQYF. DNA of the CDR3: TGCGCCAGCAGCCCTGAACTTATAGACAGCTCCTACGAGCAGTACTTC. The chain uses TRBV23-1 and TRBJ2-7; maybe TRBD1 (5 bases). TRBV23-1 is placed among ORFs of uncertain function. V dropped 6 bases and J dropped 0 bases, with 18 bases sitting between them. There are 16 residues in the CDR3.

This clone was found a few times. This sequence joins TRBV3-1 (or the pseudogene TRBV3-2) and TRBJ1-2; D ambiguous. Trimming stripped 0 bases from V and 7 bases from J, with 9 bases between. This CDR3 spans 13 amino acids. Germline CDR1 and CDR2: LGHDT and YNNKEL (reference sequence). The CDR3 sequence is CASSQDGESGYTF. The DNA of the CDR3 is TGTGCCAGCAGCCAAGACGGGGAAAGTGGCTACACCTTC.

This clone was seen a single time. The rearrangement uses TRBV9 and TRBJ2-7, with D perhaps TRBD1 (6 bases). The CDR3 totals 14 residues. In germline, CDR1 is SGDLS, CDR2 YYNGEE. Deletions cut 0 bases from V and 1 base from J, with 8 bases between. The CDR3 nucleotides read TGTGCCAGCAGCGTAGCTGGACAGTCCTACGAGCAGTACTTC. The encoded protein is CASSVAGQSYEQYF.

V and J are TRBV6-5 and TRBJ1-3; D ambiguous. The germline V gene has CDR1 MNHEY and CDR2 SVGAGI. This CDR3 comprises 13 residues. The V end was cut by 5 bases, the J end by 4 bases, with 9 bases between. CDR3 in DNA: TGTGCCAGCAGTCGTATTTCAGGAAACACCATATATTTT. Its translation: CASSRISGNTIYF.

In this sample, this clone turned up a few times. This rearrangement joins TRBV13 to TRBJ1-1; TRBD1 might be the D (6 bases). CDR3 length equals 14 residues. CDR1 and CDR2 from the germline V gene are PRHDT and FYEKMQ (reference sequence). V was clipped by 5 bases and J by 11 bases, with 21 bases between them. This chain's CDR3 is CASSPLAGVEGAFF. CDR3 nucleotides: TGTGCCAGCAGCCCCCTAGCAGGGGTAGAAGGGGCTTTCTTT. Using reference TRBV13 and TRBJ1-1 for the parts outside the CDR3, the full variable domain is AAGVIQSPRHLIKEKRETATLKCYPIPRHDTVYWYQQGPGQDPQFLISFYEKMQSDKGSIPDRFSAQQFSDYHSELNMSSLELGDSALYFCASSPLAGVEGAFFGQGTRLTVV.

The chain couples TRBV4-1 to TRBJ2-5; D possibly uses TRBD1 or TRBD2 (5 bases each). Germline V CDR1 and CDR2: MGHRA, YSYEKL. V was clipped by 3 bases and J by 5 bases, with 10 bases between them. The CDR3 covers 13 residues. This CDR3 is CASSQRGRETQYF. Written as DNA, the CDR3 is TGCGCCAGCAGCCAGAGGGGTAGGGAGACCCAGTACTTC.

Comments on this clone: Distinct nucleotide sequences in the sample also encode this CDR3. V usage is TRBV9 and J usage is TRBJ1-1; 11 bases match TRBD1. V was pared by 0 bases and J by 5 bases, with 3 bases of the junction left unmatched. The CDR3 is 15 amino acids. CDR1 and CDR2 (germline): SGDLS, YYNGEE. CDR3 coding DNA: TGTGCCAGCAGCGTAGCGGGGACAGGGGGTACTGAAGCTTTCTTT. As protein: CASSVAGTGGTEAFF. Combining the CDR3 with reference TRBV9 and TRBJ1-1 gives the whole variable domain DSGVTQTPKHLITATGQRVTLRCSPRSGDLSVYWYQQSLDQGLQFLIQYYNGEERAKGNILERFSAQQFPDLHSELNLSSLELGDSALYFCASSVAGTGGTEAFFGQGTRLTVV.

The rearrangement links TRBV5-1 to TRBJ1-1, with 8 bases that match TRBD1. Germline CDR1 reads SGHRS; CDR2 reads YFSETQ. This CDR3 comprises 16 residues. With V trimmed by 0 bases and J by 9 bases, 13 bases remained unmatched. This CDR3 reads CASSLADRGLGVKAFF. The CDR3 DNA sequence: TGCGCCAGCAGCTTGGCCGACAGGGGCCTCGGGGTCAAAGCTTTCTTT.

The V call is TRBV27, the J call TRBJ2-2; TRBD1 might be the D (5 bases). The V end lost 7 bases, the J end lost 4 bases, and 19 bases lay between the germline ends. The CDR3 spans 16 residues. CDR1 is MNHEY, CDR2 SMNVEV, per germline (reference sequence). The CDR3 loop is CASTSKGREPTGELFF. The DNA of the CDR3 is TGTGCCAGCACCTCGAAGGGCAGGGAACCCACCGGGGAGCTGTTTTTT.

In DNA form, the CDR3 reads TGTGCCAGCAGCCAAGAACGGTCTAGCGGGGGGGCGGAGATATACTTC. It translates to CASSQERSSGGAEIYF. V is TRBV3-1 (or the pseudogene TRBV3-2) and J is TRBJ2-5; 12 positions match TRBD2. From germline, CDR1 is LGHDT and CDR2 YNNKEL (reference sequence). The CDR3 runs 16 residues. V was clipped by 0 bases and J by 14 bases; unmatched bases: 13.

Concerning this clone itself: The same CDR3 also results from other DNA sequences found in this sample. This chain connects TRBV6-5 to TRBJ2-5; D call uncertain. The ends were cut back, 5 bases at V and 3 bases at J, with 7 bases in the middle. CDR1 is MNHEY and CDR2 is SVGAGI in the germline V gene. This CDR3 has 12 residues. CDR3 nucleotides: TGTGCCAGCAGTCGTTCCGAAGAGACCCAGTACTTC. Translated: CASSRSEETQYF.